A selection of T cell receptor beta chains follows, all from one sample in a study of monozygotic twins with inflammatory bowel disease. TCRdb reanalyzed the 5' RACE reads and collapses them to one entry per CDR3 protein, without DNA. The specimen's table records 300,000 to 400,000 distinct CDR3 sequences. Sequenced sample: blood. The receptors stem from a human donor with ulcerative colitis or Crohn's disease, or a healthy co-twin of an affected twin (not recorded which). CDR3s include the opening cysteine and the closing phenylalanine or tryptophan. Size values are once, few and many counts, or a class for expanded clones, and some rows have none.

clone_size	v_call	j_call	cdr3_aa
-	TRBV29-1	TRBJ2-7	CSVGTGRSYEQYF
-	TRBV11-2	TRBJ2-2	CASSLVFAGSGELFF
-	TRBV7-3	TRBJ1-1	CASSLPGNTEAFF
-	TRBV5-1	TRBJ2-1	CASSATGTSGSLEQFF
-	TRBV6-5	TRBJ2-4	CASSYSSGGSFLAKNIQYF
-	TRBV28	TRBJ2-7	CASEIGTSGSFYEQYF
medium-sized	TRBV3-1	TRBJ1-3	CASSRTTGTSGNTIYF
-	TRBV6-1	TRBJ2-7	CASRGLMITYEQYF
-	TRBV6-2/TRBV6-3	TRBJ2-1	CASSYVAVGGDEQFF
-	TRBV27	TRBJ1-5	CASSPQRSQPQHF
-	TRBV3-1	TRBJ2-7	CASTKGLLTYEQYF
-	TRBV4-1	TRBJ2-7	CASSRGNEQYF
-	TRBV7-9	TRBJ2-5	CASSLARGEEETQYF
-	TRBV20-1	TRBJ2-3	CSAGDFGSPTDTQYF
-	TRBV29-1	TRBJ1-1	CSVVSINTEAFF
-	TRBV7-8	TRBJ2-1	CASSFKKREPYNEQFF
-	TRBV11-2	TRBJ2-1	CASSLDGLAPFGNEQFF
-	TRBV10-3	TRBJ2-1	CAISESNWKNEQFF
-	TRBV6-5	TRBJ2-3	CASSYSHLDTQYF
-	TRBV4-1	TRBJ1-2	CASSIQNQDYGYTF
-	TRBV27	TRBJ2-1	CASSLKHAYEQFF
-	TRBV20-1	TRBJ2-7	CSASPGESLYEQYF
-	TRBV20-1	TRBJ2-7	CSARVLQGSYEQYF
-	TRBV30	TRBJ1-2	CAWSTGGGRYGYTF
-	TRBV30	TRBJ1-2	CAWSSRTPGRGYTF
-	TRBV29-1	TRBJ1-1	CSVEDGGVVAFF
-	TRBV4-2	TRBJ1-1	CASSQEQRGTEAFF
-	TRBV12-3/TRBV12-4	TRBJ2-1	CASSFGEFSYNEQFF
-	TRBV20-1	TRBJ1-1	CSARGPLMNTEAFF
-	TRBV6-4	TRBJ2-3	CASSRQGGSDTQYF
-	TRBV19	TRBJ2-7	CASRDDSYEQYF
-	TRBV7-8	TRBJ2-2	CASSRKRGGAGELFF
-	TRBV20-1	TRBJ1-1	CSASGPLNTEAFF
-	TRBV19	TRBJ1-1	CASQNRGMNTEAFF
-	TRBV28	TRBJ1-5	CASSLLGQGAYQPQHF